This T cell receptor (beta chain) was found in a study of T-cell reconstitution after alpha-beta-depleted transplantation in children. Findings of the study overall: After transplant, at about two months, alpha-beta T cells were reportedly derived from several hundred expanded graft clones. Some patients owed their high day-60 TCRbeta diversity to surviving recipient T cells and thymic progenitors. From newly produced T cells came most of the T-cell counts and diversity one year after transplant.

The CDR3 totals 13 residues. The germline V gene has CDR1 SGHRS and CDR2 YFSETQ. V was pared by 3 bases and J by 4 bases, with 10 bases between. About this clonotype itself: Its antigen is still unknown.

Unique molecular identifiers featured in how the TCRbeta library was prepared. TCRdb reanalysed the PCR reads using MiXCR and keeps one entry per CDR3 protein. The table records some 550,000 distinct CDR3 sequences, 23% of them present only once. The chain uses TRBV5-1 and TRBJ1-1; D gene unclear. This specimen was PBMCs, mostly from graft donor cells, taken 360 days after TCRalphabeta/CD19-depleted stem cell transplant. This sequence was found in a boy under three years old who had a stem cell transplant for acute myeloid leukemia, so the T cells may come from the graft donor. CDR3 coding DNA: TGCGCCAGCAGCTCGGATGGAAGCACTGAAGCTTTCTTT. It yields the protein CASSSDGSTEAFF. The complete variable domain, with remaining parts taken from reference TRBV5-1 and TRBJ1-1, reads KAGVTQTPRYLIKTRGQQVTLSCSPISGHRSVSWYQQTPGQGLQFLFEYFSETQRNKGNFPGRFSGRQFSNSRSEMNVSTLELGDSALYLCASSSDGSTEAFFGQGTRLTVV.